These T cell receptor beta chains were read from a single sample in a study of vaccination and CD4 T cells after COVID-19. TCRdb reanalysed the PCR reads using MiXCR and keeps one entry per CDR3 protein. The repertoire consists of 12,000 or so distinct CDR3 sequences, with around 43% occurring once and the leading ten covering 25% to 35%. Which antigens these TCRs recognize remains unknown. The sequenced material came from CD4+ T cells from blood, cultured in vitro. These receptor sequences come from a human donor who had recovered from COVID-19. Both conserved end residues are part of each CDR3. The D gene is left open where the match is weak. A row's size may be missing; if present it is once, few, many or a size class.

abundance	v_gene	j_gene	d_gene	CDR3aa	CDR3nt
-	TRBV7-6	TRBJ2-1	-	CASSLGAGSLGDEQFF	TGTGCCAGCAGCTTAGGGGCGGGGAGCTTGGGGGATGAGCAGTTCTTC
few	TRBV12-5	TRBJ1-1	-	CASGLVVGRGNTEAFF	TGTGCTAGTGGTTTGGTAGTCGGCAGGGGTAACACTGAAGCTTTCTTT
few	TRBV6-5	TRBJ1-6	TRBD1	CASSYFGQDNSPLHF	TGTGCCAGCAGTTACTTCGGACAGGATAATTCACCCCTCCACTTT
-	TRBV10-3	TRBJ1-2	TRBD1	CAISPSNRGGEGYTF	TGTGCCATCAGCCCTTCTAACAGGGGAGGGGAAGGCTACACCTTC
-	TRBV12-3/TRBV12-4	TRBJ1-1	TRBD1	CASSSDRGTVVGSTEAFF	TGTGCCAGCAGTTCAGATAGAGGGACAGTTGTTGGGAGCACTGAAGCTTTCTTT
few	TRBV11-3	TRBJ1-1	-	CASSYTGTEAFF	TGTGCCAGCAGCTACACTGGGACTGAAGCTTTCTTT
few	TRBV10-3	TRBJ2-2	-	CAIGRGTSTGELFF	TGTGCCATCGGTAGGGGGACCAGCACCGGGGAGCTGTTTTTT
few	TRBV7-2	TRBJ1-1	TRBD1	CASSLGGTVNTEAFF	TGTGCCAGCAGCTTAGGCGGGACAGTGAACACTGAAGCTTTCTTT
few	TRBV2	TRBJ2-1	-	CASSELNEQFF	TGTGCCAGCAGTGAACTGAATGAGCAGTTCTTC
-	TRBV6-2/TRBV6-3	TRBJ2-1	TRBD2	CASSYSPPGGIYNEQFF	TGTGCCAGCAGTTATTCCCCTCCGGGGGGAATCTACAATGAGCAGTTCTTC
few	TRBV12-3/TRBV12-4	TRBJ1-6	TRBD1	CASSLGDRVQSYNSPLHF	TGTGCCAGCAGTTTAGGGGACAGGGTGCAATCCTATAATTCACCCCTCCACTTT
-	TRBV5-6	TRBJ2-2	-	CASSPWGGGYGTGELFF	TGTGCCAGCAGCCCATGGGGCGGAGGCTATGGGACCGGGGAGCTGTTTTTT
-	TRBV2	TRBJ1-1	-	CATNPFGGTEAFF	TGTGCCACCAACCCGTTCGGGGGCACTGAAGCTTTCTTT
few	TRBV12-3/TRBV12-4	TRBJ1-1	-	CASSLVGVNTEAFF	TGTGCCAGCAGTTTAGTAGGGGTAAACACTGAAGCTTTCTTT
-	TRBV3-1	TRBJ1-2	-	CASSYGTRNYGYTF	TGTGCCAGCAGCTACGGGACACGTAACTATGGCTACACCTTC
-	TRBV5-1	TRBJ2-5	-	CASSSQVPGETQYF	TGCGCCAGCAGCTCCCAGGTCCCCGGGGAGACCCAGTACTTC
few	TRBV19	TRBJ1-5	-	CASTTGGVQGGKNQPQHF	TGTGCCAGTACAACCGGCGGGGTACAGGGTGGTAAAAATCAGCCCCAGCATTTT
few	TRBV6-5	TRBJ2-7	-	CASSSLGEQYF	TGTGCCAGCAGTTCCCTAGGAGAGCAGTACTTC
few	TRBV19	TRBJ1-1	-	CASSQGGGWAEAFF	TGTGCCAGTAGCCAAGGGGGGGGTTGGGCTGAAGCTTTCTTT
-	TRBV20-1	TRBJ2-5	-	CSASDLDRRIETQYF	TGCAGTGCTAGCGACCTTGACAGGCGTATAGAGACCCAGTACTTC
-	TRBV28	TRBJ2-3	TRBD1	CASRQGASVDTQYF	TGTGCCAGCAGACAGGGGGCATCGGTAGATACGCAGTATTTT
few	TRBV30	TRBJ2-3	-	CAWSGRGPDTQYF	TGTGCCTGGAGTGGGCGGGGCCCAGATACGCAGTATTTT
-	TRBV7-9	TRBJ2-3	TRBD2	CASSLRRFSGGGDTQYF	TGTGCCAGCAGCCTTCGGAGATTTAGCGGGGGGGGGGATACGCAGTATTTT
few	TRBV7-2	TRBJ2-7	TRBD2	CASSFASSGGYEQYF	TGTGCCAGCAGCTTTGCGTCTAGCGGGGGCTACGAGCAGTACTTC
-	TRBV18	TRBJ2-7	TRBD1	CASSPNRQGGSYEQYF	TGTGCCAGCTCACCGAATAGACAGGGGGGTTCCTACGAGCAGTACTTC
-	TRBV24-1	TRBJ2-3	TRBD2	CATSDTSGGYSTDTQYF	TGTGCCACCAGTGACACTAGCGGGGGTTACAGCACAGATACGCAGTATTTT
-	TRBV10-3	TRBJ2-1	-	CAISGRNNEQFF	TGTGCCATCAGTGGTCGCAACAATGAGCAGTTCTTC
few	TRBV2	TRBJ2-5	-	CASRERETQYF	TGTGCCAGCAGGGAGAGGGAGACCCAGTACTTC
once	TRBV6-5	TRBJ2-6	-	CASSYSVFSGANVLTF	TGTGCCAGCAGTTACTCGGTATTCTCTGGGGCCAACGTCCTGACTTTC
-	TRBV6-1	TRBJ1-2	-	CASSEGRRLDYGYTF	TGTGCCAGCAGTGAAGGCAGGAGGCTTGACTATGGCTACACCTTC
-	TRBV5-4	TRBJ2-1	TRBD2	CASSSLGTSGGLNEQFF	TGTGCCAGCAGCTCACTAGGGACTAGCGGGGGGCTCAATGAGCAGTTCTTC
once	TRBV7-9	TRBJ2-1	-	CASSSSVRGGSSSYNEQFF	TGTGCCAGCAGCTCATCGGTGAGAGGGGGTTCTAGTTCCTACAATGAGCAGTTCTTC
-	TRBV10-3	TRBJ1-2	-	CAISESLAGYTF	TGTGCCATCAGTGAGTCTCTGGCTGGCTACACCTTC
-	TRBV30	TRBJ1-2	-	CAWSDRVSYGYTF	TGTGCCTGGAGTGATCGCGTCTCCTATGGCTACACCTTC
few	TRBV7-8	TRBJ2-5	-	CASSVQYSSQETQYF	TGTGCCAGCAGTGTCCAGTACTCGTCCCAAGAGACCCAGTACTTC
few	TRBV12-3/TRBV12-4	TRBJ2-2	-	CASKPTATNTGELFF	TGTGCCAGCAAACCAACGGCCACGAACACCGGGGAGCTGTTTTTT
-	TRBV7-2	TRBJ1-4	TRBD1	CASSLVGQSNEKLFF	TGTGCCAGCAGCTTGGTGGGACAGTCTAATGAAAAACTGTTTTTT
-	TRBV6-5	TRBJ2-7	TRBD2	CASSYSRGDSYEQYF	TGTGCCAGCAGTTACTCGCGGGGGGACTCCTACGAGCAGTACTTC
few	TRBV19	TRBJ1-1	-	CATRRGSTEAFF	TGTGCCACCAGGCGAGGGAGCACTGAAGCTTTCTTT
-	TRBV7-9	TRBJ2-1	-	CASSLGVLVREQFF	TGTGCCAGCAGCTTAGGGGTCCTGGTTAGGGAGCAGTTCTTC
-	TRBV21-1	TRBJ1-5	-	CASTRGEVISPQHF	TGTGCCAGCACCCGGGGGGAGGTCATCAGCCCCCAGCATTTT
-	TRBV6-5	TRBJ1-1	-	CASSYEWGAKTEAFF	TGTGCCAGCAGTTACGAATGGGGGGCGAAGACTGAAGCTTTCTTT
-	TRBV10-3	TRBJ2-1	TRBD1	CAISQGANEQFF	TGTGCCATCAGCCAGGGGGCAAATGAGCAGTTCTTC
few	TRBV18	TRBJ1-2	-	CASSPTTINYGYTF	TGTGCCAGCTCACCGACCACCATTAACTATGGCTACACCTTC
few	TRBV2	TRBJ1-2	-	CASLLGVDYGYTF	TGTGCCAGCCTATTGGGGGTGGACTATGGCTACACCTTC
medium-sized	TRBV6-2/TRBV6-3	TRBJ2-7	-	CASAQGRYEQYF	TGTGCCAGCGCCCAGGGACGATACGAGCAGTACTTC
few	TRBV6-1	TRBJ1-6	TRBD1	CASRHQGGRTNNSPLHF	TGTGCCAGCAGGCACCAGGGGGGGCGCACCAATAATTCACCCCTCCACTTT
few	TRBV6-4	TRBJ1-3	-	CASSVAESSGNTIYF	TGTGCCAGCAGTGTTGCCGAGAGCTCTGGAAACACCATATATTTT
-	TRBV12-3/TRBV12-4	TRBJ2-1	-	CASSTYNEQFF	TGTGCCAGCAGCACCTACAATGAGCAGTTCTTC
-	TRBV20-1	TRBJ2-5	TRBD2	CSASKGSGGLQETQYF	TGCAGTGCTAGTAAGGGGAGCGGGGGGCTCCAAGAGACCCAGTACTTC
-	TRBV4-1	TRBJ1-5	TRBD1	CASSQGRIGTGGNQPQHF	TGCGCCAGCAGCCAAGGGAGGATAGGGACAGGTGGCAATCAGCCCCAGCATTTT
-	TRBV12-3/TRBV12-4	TRBJ2-2	-	CASRTGTTVVAGELFF	TGTGCCAGCAGAACCGGGACAACGGTTGTCGCCGGGGAGCTGTTTTTT
-	TRBV2	TRBJ1-1	-	CASRGMDTEAFF	TGTGCCAGCAGAGGAATGGACACTGAAGCTTTCTTT
-	TRBV5-1	TRBJ2-1	-	CASSRLDVGNGNEQFF	TGCGCCAGCAGCAGATTGGATGTAGGAAACGGAAATGAGCAGTTCTTC